This TCR beta chain was sequenced for a study of OX40 agonist ivuxolimab in advanced cancers. Overall study: Those enrolled were about 80% male, with a mean age of approximately 60 years and ages from about 20 to 80. Partial responses, seen in three patients, involved one hepatocellular carcinoma and two cutaneous melanomas. General study points: Both blood CD4+ and CD8+ T cells showed clonal growth by week 6 at 0.1 to 3.0 mg/kg.

A history of autoimmune disease or systemic immunosuppression excluded patients. Assay: immunoSEQ multiplex PCR; the TCRdb copy retains only in-frame clones and omits some. The sample yields some 50,000 clones, roughly 88% seen once. Germline V gives CDR1 LGHNA, CDR2 YSLEER. The CDR3 sequence is 20 residues long. The junction had 10 bases not matched to a gene; V was cut back by 1 base and J by 0 bases. On this clone: Antigen specificity is unknown.

This clonotype was sampled from an adult with an advanced solid tumor such as melanoma, head and neck, liver or kidney cancer. The sample was CD4+ or CD8+ T cells sorted from blood, taken in a trial of the OX40 agonist ivuxolimab. The chain is built from TRBV4-3 and TRBJ2-1; 12 nucleotides agree with TRBD2. CDR3 residues: CASSQVTYGTSGFSYNEQFF. The CDR3, as DNA: TGCGCCAGCAGCCAAGTTACCTACGGGACTAGCGGGTTCTCCTACAATGAGCAGTTCTTC.